This T cell receptor (beta chain) derives from a study of cytomegalovirus exposure and HLA in healthy donors (dated by TCRdb to about 2017). About the investigation overall: According to an earlier analysis of 550 to 700 of the donors, some 180 million T cells yielded some 120 million unique TCR beta sequences and around 300 Gb of sequence data. About 320 gigabases of sequencing data and approximately 85 million unique TCR sequences were included in an early release covering about 700 HLA-typed donors. Among the roughly 390 genotyped donors, about 85% belonged to the genetic ancestry cluster associated with self-reported Caucasian donors. The study aimed to test whether cataloging public T cell receptors could reveal signatures of past pathogen exposure. The study used immunosequencing to profile the T cell repertoires of more than 650 subjects and linked those repertoires to cytomegalovirus serostatus. Along with the roughly 670-subject first cohort, a separate validation cohort of 120 different subjects was used. To predict cytomegalovirus infection status, the study brought together high-throughput TCR immunosequencing, statistical association of individual TCRs with disease status, and machine learning. A later analysis re-examined previously published TCR beta repertoires from more than 550 donors and added high-resolution HLA genotyping to investigate patterns of TCR occurrence. Rather than drawing on any new phenotypic data, the later analysis identified candidate immune exposures from TCR beta sequences and the way those sequences occurred across donors. An earlier analysis of some 500 of the donors used high-throughput TCR beta sequencing to judge whether each TCR beta V gene segment behaved as functional or pseudogenic. Donor age, sex, ethnicity and CMV serostatus were compiled alongside the repertoire data. A later genetic analysis took genome-wide SNP genotypes for about 60% of the roughly 670 donors and used that subset as a discovery cohort. All discovery cohort repertoires had been generated using a single sequencing platform. Class I and class II HLA loci were covered by the typing at four-digit resolution. The number of typed donors differed by locus: about 620-640 for A, B, C, DRB1 and DQB1; 522 for DQA1; approximately 600 for DPA1; and some 450 for DPB1. A handful of DR-DQ haplotypes were handled as single units for association and clustering because linkage in the cohort was strong. Among roughly 400 genotyped donors of the cohort, an average of around 240,000 unique TCR beta nucleotide sequences were sequenced per donor, roughly a sixth of them non-productive.

The paper as a whole reports these results and caveats: Several of the top co-occurrence clusters appeared to be linked to parvovirus B19, influenza, CMV and Epstein-Barr virus, according to a later analysis. In a later analysis, the rate of TCR association differed among HLA loci, with DRB1 alleles having the most associated TCRs and HLA-C alleles having the fewest. A group of highly shared sequence variants was considered likely to be a technical artifact of the sequencing pipeline. Because counts were too low, about 15 rarely observed V segments, including chromosome 9 orphons, were left out of the earlier analysis of about 620 of the donors. Because HLA typing was missing for some donors at each locus, association tests included only the typed subset. Most CMV-associated TCR beta chains appeared to be HLA-restricted in a later analysis, and the HLA associations seemed to be driven largely by CMV exposure. Compared with equally common non-associated chains, HLA-associated TCR beta chains in a later analysis were more clonally expanded and had lower generation probabilities. Only TCR beta chains were sequenced in this cohort, and the absence of alpha or paired-chain data limited detectable features. In a later genetic analysis, a missense DCLRE1C variant was associated with V-gene and J-gene trimming of TCR beta chains, and the association was replicated in an independent cohort. It was suggested by the authors that the approach could potentially be generalized to other disease states and immunological phenotypes. Cytomegalovirus status was reported to be diagnosed by the classifier with high specificity and sensitivity in both the original and validation cohorts. A further reported finding was that TCR beta sequences accurately predicted the HLA-A and HLA-B alleles for most subjects in the first cohort. In an earlier analysis of 450 to 750 of the donors, most TCR beta V segments appeared in productive rearrangements about 90% or about 30% of the time, broadly matching IMGT annotations. In vitro tests confirmed that three of the cytomegalovirus-associated TCR beta chains recognize cytomegalovirus antigens. Linkage disequilibrium might explain the correlated functional status among segregating V segments, but an unknown experimental factor could not be excluded. When HLA alleles, especially DR and DQ, strongly co-occurred, TCR associations were difficult to assign to individual alleles. Most TCR sequences were seen in very few donors, while some public TCRs were found in many individuals. Compared with the approximately 710-donor mean, donors in an Asian-associated ancestry cluster had fewer N-insertions in productive TCRs, according to a later genetic analysis. Sequencing depth was assumed to be roughly uniform across donors in the presence/absence analyses, though that assumption may not hold. A total of some 180 TCR beta chains were listed by the study as associated with cytomegalovirus. Some IMGT-functional V segments, including TRBV6-2 and TRBV6-3, could not be distinguished by the 87-base-pair reads and were therefore excluded. In a later analysis, over 15,000 TCR beta sequences were associated with specific HLA alleles at a false discovery rate of 0.05. CMV serostatus was the only immune exposure information available for the cohort.

Receptors were amplified or captured by the immunoSEQ multiplex PCR assay. For the multiplex PCR, a mixture combining 60 forward primers for TCR Vbeta segments and 13 reverse primers for TCR Jbeta segments was used. The CDR3 region of rearranged TCR beta genes was amplified from genomic DNA by a multiplex PCR assay. Amplified TCR beta libraries were sequenced as 87-base-pair reads on the Illumina HiSeq System. In the source study's methods: In a later analysis, some 80 million unique TCR beta chains were counted across the 690 or so repertoires, and roughly 11 million of these chains were shared by at least two donors. A nearest-neighbor algorithm error-corrected the raw reads and collapsed the reads into unique sequences, merging closely related sequences to remove PCR and sequencing errors. V, D and J gene segments were assigned by aligning CDR3 sequences to IMGT reference sequences. Each retained sequence needed at least a six-nucleotide match to both a V gene segment and a J gene segment. A rearrangement was called productive if the CDR3 had no stop codons and remained in frame with V and J, and every other rearrangement was called non-productive. Following IMGT convention, CDR3 was defined as the stretch from the second conserved V-encoded cysteine up to the conserved J-encoded phenylalanine. The earlier analysis of 587 of the donors excluded sequences that lacked an unambiguous match to a single V gene segment. In an earlier analysis of roughly 500 of the donors, V segments were called functional above 56.7% productive rearrangements and were called segregating when the between-donor standard deviation exceeded 5%. A statistical classification framework was built for diagnosing cytomegalovirus status from the catalog of TCR beta chain sequences. V and J gene assignment, in a later analysis, came from comparing TCR nucleotide sequences with IMGT/GENE-DB human TR gene sequences. The TCRdist pipeline was used in a later analysis to assign CDR3 sequences and most-parsimonious VDJ recombination scenarios. In a later analysis, every TCR beta chain was defined by the combination of its CDR3 amino acid sequence and its V-gene family, and reads without a unique V-gene family were dropped. A later analysis removed 592 highly shared, low-generation-probability nucleotide sequences to deal with suspected cross-contamination and a sequencing artifact. For each public chain, a later analysis derived a clonal expansion index from normalized ranks of inferred template counts within each repertoire. In a later analysis, generation probabilities were computed with a VDJ recombination model fitted to out-of-frame rearrangements, and the resulting probabilities were checked against IGoR. In a later analysis, TCR-TCR, TCR-HLA and TCR-CMV co-occurrence was scored with hypergeometric tests, and a repertoire-size bias correction was applied to TCR pairs. False discovery rates were estimated in a later analysis by permuting HLA or CMV assignments 20 times. A later analysis grouped co-occurring TCRs with DBSCAN, adding TCRdist sequence similarity when clustering within HLA-allele-positive subsets. For co-occurrence clustering, repertoires with fewer than 30,000 or more than 120,000 public chains were excluded, along with roughly 5 repertoires with anomalous nucleotide sharing. TCRdb's version of the immuneACCESS table is confined to in-frame rearrangements and falls short of the full clone set. An unresolved V gene accounts for under half of the shortfall where checked; the remainder is of unknown origin. Clone size and the V and J calls come from that table; the DNA yielded D and trimming. This sample lists 100,000 or so clones; roughly three quarters were detected once. 3% to 4.5% of the sample comes from the top ten.

The V and J ends are trimmed by 3 bases and 8 bases, leaving 26 bases between them. As encoded in the germline V gene, CDR1 is SGDLS while CDR2 is YYNGEE. The CDR3, from cysteine to phenylalanine, totals 17 residues. Just the 51-base CDR3 DNA is kept, in frame starting at base 1. The cohort consisted of hundreds of healthy bone marrow donors. Cohort members were all nominally healthy when sampled, although unrecorded immune exposures were likely present. The donor was CMV seropositive and belonged to the group of around 300 seropositive cohort members. A peripheral blood sample was collected from each donor, and TCR beta sequencing was performed on peripheral blood mononuclear cells. The Qiagen DNeasy Blood Extraction Kit was used to extract genomic DNA from the blood cell samples. About this clone: Its antigen specificity is not known. Base qualities were left out, and no much larger clone turns up one base away.

The sample consisted of PBMCs. The source of this sequence is a woman in her forties or fifties in good health and CMV-seropositive. The chain employs TRBV9 and TRBJ1-2; the D gene remains uncertain. The bases are TGTGCCAGCAGCGGGGGAGTAGCAGACATATTCTATGGAGGCTACACCTTC. The resulting protein is CASSGGVADIFYGGYTF.